These 4 T cell receptor beta chains were sequenced from one sample in a study of T cell responses to AZD1222 COVID-19 vaccine. Sequencing was performed with immunoSEQ multiplex PCR; in TCRdb, only in-frame clones are kept and a portion is missing. The table records some 110,000 clones, 80% to 85% of them present only once. This material consisted of peripheral blood, taken on day 0 of AZD1222 vaccination. The receptors stem from an adult in good health.

This sequence joins TRBV12-3 or TRBV12-4 and TRBJ1-6; D is uncertain. The CDR3 extends over 12 amino acids. V was trimmed by 7 bases and J by 5 bases, leaving 6 bases between them. The CDR3 DNA sequence: TGTGCCAGCACCCGGGATAATTCACCCCTCCACTTT. Amino acids: CASTRDNSPLHF.

The V gene is TRBV28, the J gene TRBJ2-7, with 7 bases matching TRBD1. CDR3 length: 12 amino acids. V lost 2 bases to trimming and J lost 6 bases; unmatched junction nucleotides: 1. The germline CDR1 and CDR2 sequences are MDHEN and SYDVKM. In DNA, the CDR3 is TGTGCCAGCAGTTTACCAGGGGGCGAGCAGTACTTC. Translated, it gives CASSLPGGEQYF.

The table lists this clone with a count of one. The chain is built from TRBV5-4 and TRBJ2-4, with a weak D call TRBD1 (6 bases). The CDR3 consists of 15 residues. Trimming removed 4 bases at V and 2 bases at J, with 13 bases between. Germline CDR1 SGHNT, CDR2 YYREEE (reference sequence). The CDR3: CASSGKGGTKNIQYF. CDR3 coding DNA: TGTGCCAGCAGCGGAAAAGGGGGTACCAAAAACATTCAGTACTTC.

The rearrangement uses TRBV28 and TRBJ2-1, with 8 bases fitting TRBD2. Per germline, CDR1 MDHEN and CDR2 SYDVKM. CDR3 length: 15 amino acids. V shed 6 bases, J shed 7 bases, and the junction held 11 bases outside the gene matches. In DNA, the CDR3 is TGTGCCAGCAGCGGAGCGGGAGAGGGAGGGAATGAGCAGTTCTTC. This encodes CASSGAGEGGNEQFF.